This T cell receptor beta chain was recovered during a study of T cells in Graves' hyperthyroidism and ophthalmopathy. Under 12 ml fresh peripheral blood yielded the PBMCs. This clonotype showed up just a few times. Its antigen is unknown. Points from the study as a whole: Before onset, ophthalmopathy was predicted by the model a median roughly 6.4 months earlier. Researchers report that a 13 V-J model separated ophthalmopathy from stable hyperthyroidism. Blood also carried most thyroid clonotypes expanded above 0.001.

Amplification of TCR beta CDR3 regions was performed using RNA transcripts as template. Researchers ran a first-round RT-PCR on the TCR CDR3 using the HTBI primer set. TCRdb re-analysed the multiplex PCR reads in MiXCR, keeping a single row per CDR3 protein. The table has hundreds of thousands of distinct CDR3 sequences, over 35% seen once. Germline V lookup: CDR1 SGHRS, CDR2 YFSETQ. Trimming removed 4 bases from V and 5 bases from J; junction bases left unmatched: 10. The CDR3 covers 15 residues. The sequence came from a man between 18 and 29 years old with Graves' hyperthyroidism. The J gene is TRBJ1-1, the V gene TRBV5-1, with TRBD1 matching over 8 bases. Sequenced sample: blood. The CDR3 spells CASSQEHRGFTEAFF. DNA for the CDR3: TGCGCCAGCAGCCAAGAGCACAGGGGGTTTACTGAAGCTTTCTTT.